Following are 24 T cell receptor beta chains from one sample sequenced in a study of cytomegalovirus exposure and HLA in healthy donors listed by TCRdb under 2017. Library method: the immunoSEQ multiplex PCR assay. A mixture of 60 forward primers for TCR Vbeta segments and 13 reverse primers for TCR Jbeta segments was used in the multiplex PCR. TCRdb holds this immuneACCESS table with in-frame rearrangements only. Some clones are missing; in checked studies, unresolved V genes explain under half, and the rest has no known cause. Across this sample there are roughly 140,000 clones, with about 75% seen only once. The ten largest clones add up to 1.5% to 2% of the sample. The specimen sequenced was PBMCs. Receptors originate from a woman aged 25 to 45 in good health and CMV-seronegative.

The chain recombines TRBV28 with TRBJ1-1; D gene uncertain. From germline, CDR1 is MDHEN and CDR2 SYDVKM. The CDR3 has 13 residues. Trimming took 5 bases from V and 5 from J, leaving 12 bases between them. In DNA, the CDR3 is TGTGCCAGCAGTCCCGACACTCGAACTGAAGCTTTCTTT. Encoded protein: CASSPDTRTEAFF.

This chain joins TRBV19 and TRBJ1-2; D may be TRBD1 (5 bases). Germline values: CDR1 LNHDA, CDR2 SQIVND (reference sequence). The CDR3 runs 14 residues. V gave up 3 bases and J gave up 3 bases, with 11 bases separating them. In nucleotides, the CDR3 is TGTGCCAGTAGTATTCCAGGGTACGACTATGGCTACACCTTC. Translating gives CASSIPGYDYGYTF.

This chain joins TRBV5-4 and TRBJ1-2, with TRBD1 as a possible D gene (6 bases). The CDR3 is 15 residues long. The V gene lost 4 bases and the J gene lost 3 bases, with 16 bases spanning the gap. Germline assignment: CDR1 SGHNT and CDR2 YYREEE (reference sequence). CDR3 DNA: TGTGCCAGCAGCGGGAGGGGGGCCGGCGACTATGGCTACACCTTC. It translates to CASSGRGAGDYGYTF.

This sequence joins TRBV7-8 and TRBJ1-1; D may be TRBD1 (6 bases). The CDR3 is 17 residues long. Germline assignment: CDR1 SGHVS and CDR2 FQNEAQ. Trimming removed 1 base from V and 4 bases from J, with 19 bases in between. CDR3 sequence reads: CASSLDPHRDFGTEAFF. The CDR3 DNA reads TGTGCCAGCAGCTTAGACCCACACAGGGATTTCGGCACTGAAGCTTTCTTT.

The CDR3 reads CASSGGGQGAYEQYF. DNA for the CDR3: TGTGCCAGCAGCGGGGGGGGACAGGGGGCCTACGAGCAGTACTTC. The chain joins TRBV9 to TRBJ2-7; 11 bases align to TRBD1. This CDR3 spans 15 amino acids. Germline values: CDR1 SGDLS, CDR2 YYNGEE. V lost 3 bases, J lost 2 bases, and 4 bases stayed unmatched.

V usage is TRBV28 and J usage is TRBJ1-6, with 7 positions matching TRBD1. Germline values: CDR1 MDHEN, CDR2 SYDVKM. This CDR3 is built from 15 residues. J lost 7 bases, V lost 6 bases, and 9 bases had no gene match. Here the CDR3 reads CASSAPGTVNSPLHF. The CDR3 region has the DNA TGTGCCAGCAGCGCTCCCGGGACAGTGAATTCACCCCTCCACTTT.

The chain is built from TRBV9 and TRBJ1-1; 7 nucleotides align to TRBD1. This CDR3 has 15 amino acids. Losses at the gene ends were 4 bases for V and 0 bases for J; bases not matched to a gene: 6. Germline V gives CDR1 SGDLS, CDR2 YYNGEE. CDR3 protein: CASSPPGQMNTEAFF. The CDR3 DNA reads TGTGCCAGCAGCCCCCCGGGACAGATGAACACTGAAGCTTTCTTT.

This clone has only a few counts. V and J are TRBV7-9 and TRBJ1-6; D gene ambiguous. V lost 5 bases and J lost 14, with 13 bases in between. From germline, CDR1 is SEHNR and CDR2 FQNEAQ (reference sequence). The CDR3 loop spans 12 amino acids. CDR3 sequence: CASSLRMGALHF. The DNA of the CDR3 is TGTGCCAGCAGCCTACGGATGGGAGCCCTCCACTTT.

The chain links TRBV4-3 to TRBJ1-2; 9 nucleotides line up with TRBD1. Unmatched junction bases numbered 4, after V lost 4 bases and J lost 1 base. CDR1 and CDR2 (germline): LGHNA, YSLEER. The CDR3 spans 15 residues. CDR3 sequence: CASSPGDRDNYGYTF. In nucleotides, the CDR3 is TGCGCCAGCAGCCCGGGGGACAGGGATAACTATGGCTACACCTTC.

This clone was detected once. This chain uses TRBV7-8 with TRBJ2-5, with 9 bases lining up with TRBD2. This CDR3 spans 18 amino acids. Per germline, CDR1 SGHVS and CDR2 FQNEAQ. V was pared by 1 base and J by 2 bases, with 11 bases of the junction left unmatched. CDR3 in amino acids: CASSLGGAGGLSQETQYF. DNA for the CDR3: TGTGCCAGCAGCTTAGGTGGGGCGGGGGGGCTCTCTCAAGAGACCCAGTACTTC.

The CDR3 nucleotides read TGTGCCAGCAGCGCACGGACAGGGGAATCACCCCTCCACTTT. Translated: CASSARTGESPLHF. V and J are TRBV11-2 and TRBJ1-6; TRBD1 agrees at 9 bases. The ends lost 5 bases at V and 10 bases at J; junction bases unmatched: 6. CDR1 and CDR2 (germline): SGHAT, FQNNGV. This CDR3 is built from 14 residues. Based on the CDR3 plus reference TRBV11-2 and TRBJ1-6, the full variable domain is EAGVAQSPRYKIIEKRQSVAFWCNPISGHATLYWYQQILGQGPKLLIQFQNNGVVDDSQLPKDRFSAERLKGVDSTLKIQPAKLEDSAVYLCASSARTGESPLHFGNGTRLTVT.

This chain uses TRBV6-5 with TRBJ1-2; TRBD1 matches 7 bases. Germline values: CDR1 MNHEY, CDR2 SVGAGI. The CDR3 runs to 14 residues. The V and J ends lost 5 bases and 4 bases, in that order; junction bases with no gene match: 7. The CDR3 DNA sequence: TGTGCCAGCAGTCCCACAGGGGCACCCTATGGCTACACCTTC. This encodes CASSPTGAPYGYTF.

The chain couples TRBV5-4 to TRBJ1-1, with TRBD1 as a possible D gene (6 bases). Germline CDR1 is SGHNT and CDR2 is YYREEE (reference sequence). This CDR3 spans 15 amino acids. The ends were cut back, 0 bases at V and 4 bases at J, with 13 bases in the middle. CDR3 residues: CASSLVGQGITEAFF. For the CDR3, the DNA is TGTGCCAGCAGCTTGGTAGGGCAGGGGATCACTGAAGCTTTCTTT.

Of note for this clone: Germline is not matched at one junction end, which may reflect a read error. The chain recombines TRBV7-7 with TRBJ2-5; 7 bases are a match to TRBD1. The CDR3 spans 15 residues. Germline CDR1 SSHAT, CDR2 FNYEAQ (reference sequence). The CDR3 loop is CASSRTSTGTETQYF. CDR3 DNA: TGTGCTAGCAGCCGCACCTCGACAGGGACGGAGACCCAGTACTTC.

The chain couples TRBV19 to TRBJ2-4, with TRBD1 matching over 7 bases. V lost 6 bases to trimming and J lost 5 bases; unmatched junction nucleotides: 7. The CDR3 is made up of 14 amino acids. The germline CDR1 and CDR2 sequences are LNHDA and SQIVND (reference sequence). Here the CDR3 DNA reads TGTGCCAGTAGGACGACAGGGTTGGAAAACATTCAGTACTTC. Residues: CASRTTGLENIQYF.

This clone was seen only once. The chain uses TRBV27 and TRBJ2-1; 7 bases fit TRBD2. The CDR3 is 15 amino acids. J was trimmed by 7 bases and V by 5 bases; bases with no gene match: 11. Germline V gene sequence: CDR1 MNHEY, CDR2 SMNVEV (reference sequence). CDR3 sequence (DNA): TGTGCCAGCAGTCTCCAAGCGGGACTGGAAAATGAGCAGTTCTTC. It translates to CASSLQAGLENEQFF.

This clone was seen only once. This chain links TRBV5-1 with TRBJ2-3; tentatively, D is TRBD2 (7 bases). Germline V lookup: CDR1 SGHRS, CDR2 YFSETQ. Trimming removed 5 bases at V and 1 base at J, with 14 bases between. The CDR3 consists of 15 residues. The CDR3 reads CASRTGGAGTDTQYF. CDR3 nucleotides: TGCGCCAGCAGGACTGGGGGGGCCGGCACAGATACGCAGTATTTT.

The chain links TRBV7-2 to TRBJ1-4; perhaps TRBD1 as D (5 bases). This CDR3 spans 12 amino acids. The V end was cut by 5 bases, the J end by 12 bases, with 13 bases between. Germline assignment: CDR1 SGHTA and CDR2 FQGNSA. CDR3 in DNA: TGTGCCAGCAGCCGGGGGGGGAGGGAACTGTTTTTT. Protein product: CASSRGGRELFF.

CDR3 residues: CASSQEARDDNEQFF. The CDR3 region has the DNA TGTGCCAGCAGCCAAGAAGCGCGCGACGACAATGAGCAGTTCTTC. The chain joins TRBV14 to TRBJ2-1, with D unresolved. This CDR3 comprises 15 residues. Trimming removed 0 bases at V and 5 bases at J, with 11 bases between. Per the germline V gene, CDR1 is SGHDN and CDR2 is FVKESK.

V usage is TRBV10-1 and J usage is TRBJ1-3, with D unresolved. CDR3 length equals 12 residues. The germline V gene has CDR1 WNHNN and CDR2 SYGVQD (reference sequence). Trimming left V 4 bases short and J 3 bases short, with 4 bases between. Here the CDR3 reads CASSAVGNTIYF. CDR3 DNA: TGCGCCAGCAGTGCGGTTGGAAACACCATATATTTT.

The chain recombines TRBV7-2 with TRBJ2-1, with 7 bases aligning to TRBD1. The trim removed 1 base at V and 7 bases at J, leaving 7 bases unmatched. CDR3 length: 15 residues. CDR1 SGHTA and CDR2 FQGNSA come from the germline V gene. The CDR3 sequence is CASSLGSTQGNEQFF. CDR3 DNA: TGTGCCAGCAGCTTAGGCTCTACACAGGGGAATGAGCAGTTCTTC.

V and J are TRBV5-1 and TRBJ1-6; 10 bases line up with TRBD1. Per germline, CDR1 SGHRS and CDR2 YFSETQ. There are 15 residues in the CDR3. V lost 3 bases, J lost 8 bases, and 5 bases stayed unmatched. The CDR3 sequence is CASSSSGTGDSPLHF. As DNA, the CDR3 is TGCGCCAGCAGCTCCTCCGGGACAGGGGATTCACCCCTCCACTTT.

This rearrangement joins TRBV28 to TRBJ2-2, with D unresolved. Per germline, CDR1 MDHEN and CDR2 SYDVKM. CDR3 size: 12 residues. V shed 8 bases and J shed 6 bases, with 10 bases lying between them. The CDR3 region is CASLLSPGELFF. CDR3 DNA sequence: TGTGCCAGCCTCCTTTCCCCCGGGGAGCTGTTTTTT.

This chain connects TRBV7-3 to TRBJ1-5; TRBD1 agrees at 11 bases. Germline values: CDR1 SGHTA, CDR2 FQGTGA. Losses at the gene ends were 5 bases for V and 1 base for J; bases not matched to a gene: 4. CDR3 length: 16 residues. CDR3 loop: CASSPGQGASNQPQHF. The CDR3, as DNA: TGTGCCAGCAGCCCTGGACAGGGGGCGAGCAATCAGCCCCAGCATTTT.